Listed here are 16 T cell receptor beta chains from one sample, sequenced in a study of shared clonotypes between healthy human individuals (dated by TCRdb to about 2020). The library was made by the immunoSEQ multiplex PCR assay. TCRdb limited this immuneACCESS table to in-frame rearrangements with V and J called. A share of clones is missing; checked studies link under half to unresolved V genes, and the rest is unexplained. For this sample there are approximately 2,000,000 clones; around 90% appear just once. 0.37% of the sample rests with the top ten. Sequencing used naive CD4+ T cells from PBMCs. The sample's cell subset or site label, in plain terms: CD45RA+ positively selected. These receptors all come from a man aged 18 to 29 in good health. Some clones in this sample may be carry-over from other donors' samples.

This clone has just one count. The V gene is TRBV27, the J gene TRBJ2-3, with a possible D match to TRBD1 (5 bases). The V end lost 8 bases, the J end lost 6 bases, and 18 bases lay between the germline ends. The CDR3 is made up of 14 amino acids. Germline V gives CDR1 MNHEY, CDR2 SMNVEV (reference sequence). The CDR3 sequence is CASGRAGWVDTQYF. For the CDR3, the DNA is TGTGCCAGCGGCCGGGCAGGGTGGGTGGATACGCAGTATTTT.

This chain joins TRBV10-2 and TRBJ2-3, with D unclear. The CDR3 consists of 14 residues. V dropped 6 bases and J dropped 0 bases, with 10 bases sitting between them. Looked up from germline, CDR1 is WSHSY and CDR2 is SAAADI. CDR3 nucleotides: TGCGCCAGCAGGGACGACCCGAGCACAGATACGCAGTATTTT. Translating gives CASRDDPSTDTQYF.

The chain combines TRBV7-9 with TRBJ2-7; 10 bases are shared with TRBD1. Germline CDR1 SEHNR, CDR2 FQNEAQ (reference sequence). V shed 2 bases, J shed 3 bases, and the junction held 4 bases outside the gene matches. There are 15 residues in the CDR3. CDR3 loop: CASSLPDRGLYEQYF. CDR3 DNA sequence: TGTGCCAGCAGCTTACCAGACAGGGGGCTCTACGAGCAGTACTTC.

The chain couples TRBV5-1 to TRBJ1-5; maybe TRBD1 (6 bases). The ends were cut back, 5 bases at V and 11 bases at J, with 26 bases in the middle. Germline CDR1 and CDR2: SGHRS and YFSETQ. The CDR3 spans 16 residues. CDR3 sequence reads: CASRVTRTGGVSAQHF. CDR3 in DNA: TGCGCCAGCAGGGTAACCCGGACGGGGGGCGTGTCGGCCCAGCATTTT.

The chain couples TRBV29-1 to TRBJ2-1; D possibly corresponds to TRBD2 (6 bases). CDR1 is SQVTM, CDR2 ANQGSEA, per germline. V lost 4 bases to trimming and J lost 9 bases, with 7 bases between them. The CDR3 spans 10 residues. CDR3 residues: CSVAGVEQFF. The CDR3 DNA follows: TGCAGCGTTGCGGGAGTTGAGCAGTTCTTC.

This rearrangement joins TRBV9 to TRBJ2-3; D unresolved. The CDR3 loop spans 13 amino acids. The V gene lost 0 bases and the J gene lost 3 bases, with 5 bases spanning the gap. Germline CDR1 SGDLS, CDR2 YYNGEE. In DNA, the CDR3 is TGTGCCAGCAGCGTAGGGGTTACAGATACGCAGTATTTT. Protein: CASSVGVTDTQYF.

There are a few counts of this clone. The chain recombines TRBV28 with TRBJ1-3; 8 bases line up with TRBD1. There are 17 residues in the CDR3. V lost 5 bases and J lost 6; bases outside the gene matches: 15. The germline gives CDR1 MDHEN, CDR2 SYDVKM. CDR3 sequence: CASSPIPGTGYENTIYF. CDR3 DNA: TGTGCCAGCAGTCCCATCCCCGGGACAGGATATGAAAACACCATATATTTT.

V gene TRBV6-5 combines with J gene TRBJ2-5, with D possibly being TRBD1 or TRBD2 (5 bases each). Germline V gives CDR1 MNHEY, CDR2 SVGAGI. Trimming pared 0 bases from V and 11 bases from J, leaving 13 bases between. The CDR3 has 13 amino acids. Here the CDR3 DNA reads TGTGCCAGCAGTTACTCGAGAGGGGATGAGCAGTACTTC. Residues: CASSYSRGDEQYF.

This chain joins TRBV5-6 and TRBJ2-7; the match to TRBD2 covers 15 bases. The CDR3 totals 19 residues. Germline V gives CDR1 SGHDT, CDR2 YYEEEE. V dropped 2 bases and J dropped 3; count of bases not matched to a gene: 12. The CDR3 coding sequence is TGTGCCAGCAGCTTAAGACCGGGACTAGCGGGAGGTGCCTTCTACGAGCAGTACTTC. Residues: CASSLRPGLAGGAFYEQYF.

V and J are TRBV18 and TRBJ2-5; 8 positions agree with TRBD1. The CDR3 is 16 residues long. Germline V gene lookup returns CDR1 KGHSH and CDR2 LQKENI. Losses at the gene ends were 0 bases for V and 5 bases for J; bases not matched to a gene: 8. CDR3 sequence reads: CASSPPRQGLVETQYF. Here the CDR3 DNA reads TGTGCCAGCTCACCACCGCGACAGGGGCTTGTCGAGACCCAGTACTTC. The whole variable domain, filled in from reference TRBV18 and TRBJ2-5, reads NAGVMQNPRHLVRRRGQEARLRCSPMKGHSHVYWYRQLPEEGLKFMVYLQKENIIDESGMPKERFSAEFPKEGPSILRIQQVVRGDSAAYFCASSPPRQGLVETQYFGPGTRLLVL.

The chain uses TRBV18 and TRBJ2-2, with TRBD1 matching over 8 bases. With V trimmed by 3 bases and J by 6 bases, 3 bases remained unmatched. CDR1 is KGHSH and CDR2 is LQKENI in the germline V gene. The CDR3 extends over 14 amino acids. The CDR3 DNA sequence: TGTGCCAGCTCACCTCAGGGGGCACCCGGGGAGCTGTTTTTT. It encodes CASSPQGAPGELFF.

V and J are TRBV5-6 and TRBJ1-1; D might be TRBD1 (5 bases). The CDR3 is 16 residues long. Trimming took 2 bases from V and 5 from J, leaving 19 bases between them. CDR1 is SGHDT, CDR2 YYEEEE, per germline. The CDR3 reads CASSLTASGIWTEAFF. The CDR3 region has the DNA TGTGCCAGCAGCTTAACCGCTTCAGGGATTTGGACTGAAGCTTTCTTT. Variable domain in full (rest from reference TRBV5-6 and TRBJ1-1): DAGVTQSPTHLIKTRGQQVTLRCSPKSGHDTVSWYQQALGQGPQFIFQYYEEEERQRGNFPDRFSGHQFPNYSSELNVNALLLGDSALYLCASSLTASGIWTEAFFGQGTRLTVV.

The chain has TRBV5-6 and TRBJ2-7; D perhaps matches TRBD1 (5 bases). Trimming left V 1 base short and J 4 bases short, with 15 bases between. CDR3 length equals 15 residues. The germline CDR1 and CDR2 sequences are SGHDT and YYEEEE. The CDR3 region has the DNA TGTGCCAGCAGCTTGAGGGCAGGGTATTCGTACGAGCAGTACTTC. It is translated as CASSLRAGYSYEQYF.

The chain carries TRBV19 and TRBJ2-1; the match to TRBD1 covers 11 bases. V lost 5 bases and J lost 7; bases outside the gene matches: 7. The CDR3 is 15 amino acids. Germline V CDR1 and CDR2: LNHDA, SQIVND (reference sequence). CDR3: CASSSDRGQWNEQFF. In DNA form, the CDR3 reads TGTGCCAGTAGTTCGGACAGGGGGCAGTGGAATGAGCAGTTCTTC. Full variable domain (rest looked up from reference TRBV19 and TRBJ2-1): DGGITQSPKYLFRKEGQNVTLSCEQNLNHDAMYWYRQDPGQGLRLIYYSQIVNDFQKGDIAEGYSVSREKKESFPLTVTSAQKNPTAFYLCASSSDRGQWNEQFFGPGTRLTVL.

The chain recombines TRBV29-1 with TRBJ2-5; D possibly corresponds to TRBD1 (6 bases). CDR3 length equals 13 residues. Germline CDR1 SQVTM, CDR2 ANQGSEA. The V and J ends lost 4 bases and 10 bases respectively, with 19 bases between them. The CDR3 spells CSVVLRTQGGQYF. DNA for the CDR3: TGCAGCGTTGTCCTCAGGACCCAAGGGGGCCAGTACTTC.

This rearrangement joins TRBV7-9 to TRBJ1-1; 7 positions match TRBD1. With V trimmed by 2 bases and J by 6 bases, 6 bases remained unmatched. Germline CDR1 SEHNR, CDR2 FQNEAQ (reference sequence). CDR3 length: 14 amino acids. The CDR3 region is CASSLIPQGAEAFF. CDR3 sequence (DNA): TGTGCCAGCAGCTTAATACCCCAGGGGGCTGAAGCTTTCTTT. Looking up the rest from reference TRBV7-9 and TRBJ1-1 gives the full variable domain: DTGVSQNPRHKITKRGQNVTFRCDPISEHNRLYWYRQTLGQGPEFLTYFQNEAQLEKSRLLSDRFSAERPKGSFSTLEIQRTEQGDSAMYLCASSLIPQGAEAFFGQGTRLTVV.